These T cell receptor beta chains were read from a single sample in a study of blood T cell repertoires in COVID-19. Sequencing used immunoSEQ multiplex PCR; TCRdb keeps in-frame clones, though not all of them. Of about 120,000 clones listed, more than 80% are singletons. The specimen was peripheral blood. These receptors came from a man between 40 and 49 years old with acute or convalescent COVID-19. CDR3s include the opening cysteine and the closing phenylalanine or tryptophan. D genes are given only for firm matches. Some rows mark clone size as missing; the rest say once, few, many or name a class of expanded clone.

CDR3nt: TGTGCCAGCAGCCAGACGGGCGAGCAGTACTTC
CDR3aa: CASSQTGEQYF
d_gene: NA
v_gene: TRBV3-1/TRBV3-2
abundance: NA
j_gene: TRBJ2-7

CDR3nt: TGCGCCAGTACTAGCGGGAGTAGCGTAGAGACCCAGTACTTC
CDR3aa: CASTSGSSVETQYF
d_gene: TRBD2
v_gene: TRBV5-1
abundance: NA
j_gene: TRBJ2-5

CDR3nt: TGTGCCAGTATTGGGACACCAAACACCGGGGAGCTGTTTTTT
CDR3aa: CASIGTPNTGELFF
d_gene: NA
v_gene: TRBV19
abundance: NA
j_gene: TRBJ2-2

CDR3nt: TGCGCCAGCAGCCAAGAGCCAGGGGCCACAGATACGCAGTATTTT
CDR3aa: CASSQEPGATDTQYF
d_gene: NA
v_gene: TRBV4-1
abundance: NA
j_gene: TRBJ2-3

CDR3nt: TGTGCCAGCAGCCCAAACAGGGGGCAATCCACTGAAGCTTTCTTT
CDR3aa: CASSPNRGQSTEAFF
d_gene: TRBD1
v_gene: TRBV7-9
abundance: NA
j_gene: TRBJ1-1

CDR3nt: TGTGCCAGCAGCTTACAGAACCGGGACAGGGGGCCCCGTTCACCCCTCCACTTT
CDR3aa: CASSLQNRDRGPRSPLHF
d_gene: TRBD1
v_gene: TRBV7-6
abundance: NA
j_gene: TRBJ1-6

CDR3nt: TGTGCCAGCAGGATGACAGGGAACACTGAAGCTTTCTTT
CDR3aa: CASRMTGNTEAFF
d_gene: NA
v_gene: TRBV7-9
abundance: NA
j_gene: TRBJ1-1

CDR3nt: TGTGCCTGCTCCAGGCTAGCCAAAAACATTCAGTACTTC
CDR3aa: CACSRLAKNIQYF
d_gene: NA
v_gene: TRBV30
abundance: few
j_gene: TRBJ2-4

CDR3nt: TGTGCCAGCAGCTCGTCGGGACAGATACAAGAGACCCAGTACTTC
CDR3aa: CASSSSGQIQETQYF
d_gene: TRBD1
v_gene: TRBV13
abundance: NA
j_gene: TRBJ2-5

CDR3nt: TGTGCCTATATTCGGGACATCGATATACCTGAAGCTTTCTTT
CDR3aa: CAYIRDIDIPEAFF
d_gene: NA
v_gene: TRBV30
abundance: NA
j_gene: TRBJ1-1

CDR3nt: TGCAGCGCCACGGGGGGCACCGGGGAGCTGTTTTTT
CDR3aa: CSATGGTGELFF
d_gene: TRBD2
v_gene: TRBV29-1
abundance: NA
j_gene: TRBJ2-2

CDR3nt: TGTGCCAGTAGTGTACAGAACAATCAGCCCCAGCATTTT
CDR3aa: CASSVQNNQPQHF
d_gene: NA
v_gene: TRBV19
abundance: NA
j_gene: TRBJ1-5

CDR3nt: TGCGCCAGCAGCTTGGAAGGGCTGGGGCGGGAGACCCAGTACTTC
CDR3aa: CASSLEGLGRETQYF
d_gene: NA
v_gene: TRBV5-1
abundance: NA
j_gene: TRBJ2-5

CDR3nt: TGCGCCAGCAGCCCGCAACAGGGTAGCCCTGAAGCTTTCTTT
CDR3aa: CASSPQQGSPEAFF
d_gene: NA
v_gene: TRBV5-1
abundance: NA
j_gene: TRBJ1-1

CDR3nt: TGTGCCAGCACAAACAGACAGGGGGCTAGGGCTGAAGCTTTCTTT
CDR3aa: CASTNRQGARAEAFF
d_gene: TRBD1
v_gene: TRBV5-4
abundance: NA
j_gene: TRBJ1-1

CDR3nt: TGTGCCATCAGTGAGTCGTCAGGGTCTACTAACTATGGCTACACCTTC
CDR3aa: CAISESSGSTNYGYTF
d_gene: NA
v_gene: TRBV10-3
abundance: once
j_gene: TRBJ1-2

CDR3nt: TGTGCCAGCAGCTTACATGACAGACTCGGTATCGGGGAGCTGTTTTTT
CDR3aa: CASSLHDRLGIGELFF
d_gene: NA
v_gene: TRBV7-8
abundance: NA
j_gene: TRBJ2-2

CDR3nt: TGCGCCAGCAGCCCACTGGGCAGGAACTACGAGCAGTACTTC
CDR3aa: CASSPLGRNYEQYF
d_gene: NA
v_gene: TRBV5-1
abundance: NA
j_gene: TRBJ2-7

CDR3nt: TGCGCCAGCAGCCGACAGACTAGCGGGGGCACAGATACGCAGTATTTT
CDR3aa: CASSRQTSGGTDTQYF
d_gene: TRBD2
v_gene: TRBV5-1
abundance: NA
j_gene: TRBJ2-3

CDR3nt: TGTGCCAGCAGCCCCAAAACGACCGGGAGCTCCTACAATGAGCAGTTCTTC
CDR3aa: CASSPKTTGSSYNEQFF
d_gene: NA
v_gene: TRBV7-9
abundance: NA
j_gene: TRBJ2-1

CDR3nt: TGTGCCAGCAGCTCCGGGACAGGGTCTTCGGATGGAAACACCATATATTTT
CDR3aa: CASSSGTGSSDGNTIYF
d_gene: TRBD1
v_gene: TRBV7-7
abundance: NA
j_gene: TRBJ1-3

CDR3nt: TGTGCCAGCAGTACGGACAGGGAGGGGGAAAAACTGTTTTTT
CDR3aa: CASSTDREGEKLFF
d_gene: TRBD1
v_gene: TRBV6-5
abundance: NA
j_gene: TRBJ1-4

CDR3nt: TGTGCCAGTAGTGCCAACATCGCAACTAATGAAAAACTGTTTTTT
CDR3aa: CASSANIATNEKLFF
d_gene: NA
v_gene: TRBV19
abundance: NA
j_gene: TRBJ1-4

CDR3nt: TGTGCCAGCAGCGTAGACGTTAGCGGGGTCAATGAGCAGTTCTTC
CDR3aa: CASSVDVSGVNEQFF
d_gene: TRBD2
v_gene: TRBV9
abundance: NA
j_gene: TRBJ2-1

CDR3nt: TGTGCCAGCAGCCAATCCAGGGGGCGCATGGACTACGAGCAGTACTTC
CDR3aa: CASSQSRGRMDYEQYF
d_gene: TRBD1
v_gene: TRBV3-1/TRBV3-2
abundance: NA
j_gene: TRBJ2-7